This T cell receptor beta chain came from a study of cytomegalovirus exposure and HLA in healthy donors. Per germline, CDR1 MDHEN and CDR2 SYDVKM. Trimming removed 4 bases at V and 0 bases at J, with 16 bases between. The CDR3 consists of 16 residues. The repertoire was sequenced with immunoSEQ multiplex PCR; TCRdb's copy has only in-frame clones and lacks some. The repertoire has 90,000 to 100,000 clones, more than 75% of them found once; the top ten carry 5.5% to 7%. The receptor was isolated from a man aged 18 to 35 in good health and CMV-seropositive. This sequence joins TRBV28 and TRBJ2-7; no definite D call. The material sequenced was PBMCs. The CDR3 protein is CASSSPSAQSSYEQYF. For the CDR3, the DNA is TGTGCCAGCAGTTCCCCCTCAGCGCAGAGCTCCTACGAGCAGTACTTC.